A single sample is the source of the 4 T cell receptor beta chains below, sequenced in a study of blood T cells in healthy people across ages. For the second PCR, which ran for roughly 6 to 11 cycles, a sample-barcoded 5' primer and a J-beta primer mix were used. TCRdb reanalysed the 5' RACE reads using MiXCR and keeps one entry per CDR3 protein. The table has about 2 million distinct CDR3 sequences, less than 50% seen once. Sequenced: blood. These receptors were obtained from a woman between 40 and 50 years old in good health.

The rearrangement links TRBV6-4 to TRBJ2-1, with 9 bases matching TRBD2. CDR3 length: 15 amino acids. Unmatched junction bases numbered 6, after V lost 3 bases and J lost 6 bases. In germline, CDR1 is MRHNA, CDR2 SNTAGT. CDR3 in amino acids: CASSEGLAGSNEQFF. For the CDR3, the DNA is TGTGCCAGCAGTGAGGGGCTAGCGGGGAGCAATGAGCAGTTCTTC.

The chain uses TRBV6-2 or TRBV6-3 and TRBJ2-1, with D tentatively TRBD2 (5 bases). V was clipped by 5 bases and J by 5 bases, with 16 bases between them. Per germline, CDR1 MNHEY and CDR2 SVGEGT. CDR3 size: 15 residues. CDR3 protein: CASSTQSDLNNEQFF. CDR3 nucleotides: TGTGCCAGCAGTACCCAGTCGGACTTAAACAATGAGCAGTTCTTC.

CDR3 region: CATSGRDGLNYGYTF. The CDR3 nucleotides read TGTGCCACCAGTGGGCGGGACGGACTTAACTATGGCTACACCTTC. The V call is TRBV24-1, the J call TRBJ1-2; D may be TRBD1 (5 bases). V was cut by 5 bases and J by 1 base, with 13 bases left in between. The germline gives CDR1 KGHDR, CDR2 SFDVKD. CDR3 length: 15 amino acids.

This rearrangement joins TRBV25-1 to TRBJ1-6; D is ambiguous. CDR1 and CDR2 from the germline V gene are MGHDK and SYGVNS. Trimming took 6 bases from V and 4 from J, leaving 7 bases between them. The CDR3 has 13 amino acids. The CDR3 sequence is CASRGIYNSPLHF. Written as DNA, the CDR3 is TGTGCCAGCAGGGGAATTTATAATTCACCCCTCCACTTT.